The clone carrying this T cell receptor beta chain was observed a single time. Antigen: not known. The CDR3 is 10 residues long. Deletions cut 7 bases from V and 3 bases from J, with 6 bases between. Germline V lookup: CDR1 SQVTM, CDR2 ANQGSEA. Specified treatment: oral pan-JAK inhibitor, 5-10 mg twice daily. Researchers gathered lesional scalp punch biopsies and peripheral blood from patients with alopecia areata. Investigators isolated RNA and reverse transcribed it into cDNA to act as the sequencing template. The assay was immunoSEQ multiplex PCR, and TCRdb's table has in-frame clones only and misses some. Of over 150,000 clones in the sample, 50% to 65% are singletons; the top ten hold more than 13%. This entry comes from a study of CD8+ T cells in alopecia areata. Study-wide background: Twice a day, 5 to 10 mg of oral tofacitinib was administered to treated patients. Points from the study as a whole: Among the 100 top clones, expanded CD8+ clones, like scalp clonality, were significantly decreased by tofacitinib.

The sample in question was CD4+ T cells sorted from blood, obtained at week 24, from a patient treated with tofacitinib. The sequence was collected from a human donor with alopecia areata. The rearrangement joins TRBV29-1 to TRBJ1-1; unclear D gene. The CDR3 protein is CSALDTEAFF. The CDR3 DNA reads TGCAGCGCCCTCGACACTGAAGCTTTCTTT.